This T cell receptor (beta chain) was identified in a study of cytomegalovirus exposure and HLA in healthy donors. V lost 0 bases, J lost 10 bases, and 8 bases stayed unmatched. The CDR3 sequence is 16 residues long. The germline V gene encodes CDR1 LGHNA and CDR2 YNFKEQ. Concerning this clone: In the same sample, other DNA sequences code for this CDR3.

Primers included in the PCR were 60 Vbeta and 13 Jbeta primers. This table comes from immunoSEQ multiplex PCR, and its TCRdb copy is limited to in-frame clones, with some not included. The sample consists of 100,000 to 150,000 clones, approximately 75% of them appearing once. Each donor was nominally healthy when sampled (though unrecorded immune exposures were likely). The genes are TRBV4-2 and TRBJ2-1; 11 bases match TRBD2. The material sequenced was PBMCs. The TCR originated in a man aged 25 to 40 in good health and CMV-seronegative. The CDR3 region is CASSQEGTSGVLEQFF. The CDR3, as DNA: TGTGCCAGCAGCCAAGAGGGGACTAGCGGTGTTTTGGAGCAGTTCTTC.